This T cell receptor (beta chain) originates from a study of cytomegalovirus exposure and HLA in healthy donors. Study outcomes and limitations: Among immune exposure information, only CMV serostatus was available.

Comment on this clone: Its antigen is currently unknown.

The CDR3 is 13 residues long. Per germline, CDR1 SNHLY and CDR2 FYNNEI. V lost 6 bases to trimming and J lost 2 bases, with 11 bases between them. Use of 60 Vbeta and 13 Jbeta primers characterized the PCR. Produced via immunoSEQ multiplex PCR; TCRdb's table is partial and in-frame only. The sample shows under 200,000 clones, 80% to 90% of them seen only once. The sequence came from a man aged 25 to 40 in good health and CMV-seropositive. Source material: PBMCs. V usage is TRBV2 and J usage is TRBJ2-7; D is possibly TRBD2 (5 bases). The CDR3 region is CASSRDGAYEQYV. Written as DNA, the CDR3 is TGTGCCAGCAGCCGGGATGGAGCCTACGAGCAGTACGTC.